In this sample, the clone carrying this TCR beta chain turned up a few times. CDR1 is SGHRS and CDR2 is YFSETQ in the germline V gene. This CDR3 region has 19 residues. V was pared by 0 bases and J by 3 bases, with 25 bases between. MiXCR, applied by TCRdb to the RT-PCR reads, yields one record per CDR3 protein. This table has about 170,000 distinct CDR3 sequences, approximately 12% appearing once. The sample is drawn from a study of response to subunit inactivated influenza vaccine. The data were also submitted as part of a second study, on T cells expressing NK-cell markers. This second study notes: Researchers built TCR beta cDNA using 5'RACE template switching with UMIs. Sorted CD3+CD56+NKG2C+, CD3+CD56+NKG2C- and CD3+CD56-NKG2C+ T-cell subsets were beta-chain profiled. More than 5 donors showed dominant NKG2C+ clonotypes comprising about 1.0-7.5% of their CD8+ T cells. The CD3+CD56-NKG2C+ fraction of a handful of donors was also led by these clonotypes.

The sample consisted of CD8+ T cells sorted from PBMCs, taken roughly 12 days after vaccination. This rearrangement joins TRBV5-1 to TRBJ2-7; possibly TRBD2 for D (7 bases). This TCR was sampled from a man aged 50 or older who received an inactivated influenza vaccine. The CDR3 spells CASSLVGGAGRGPYYEQYF. CDR3 bases: TGCGCCAGCAGCTTGGTTGGGGGGGCCGGTCGGGGTCCCTACTACGAGCAGTACTTC.